This TCR beta chain was identified during a study of CD8 T cells in ankylosing spondylitis. This clonotype has at least ten counts. V was clipped by 3 bases and J by 4 bases, with 9 bases between them. The CDR3 totals 13 residues. The germline V gene encodes CDR1 LNHNV and CDR2 YYDKDF (reference sequence). Each CDR3 protein is one row after TCRdb ran MiXCR on the 5' RACE reads. The sample shows about 160,000 distinct CDR3 sequences, about a sixth of them seen only once. The specimen sequenced was blood, either unsorted or a sorted T cell fraction (not recorded which). V is TRBV15 and J is TRBJ2-5; TRBD1 might be the D (5 bases). The TCR comes from a male donor with ankylosing spondylitis or in good health (not recorded which). CDR3 region: CATSSWGGETQYF. For the CDR3, the DNA is TGTGCCACCAGCAGCTGGGGCGGAGAGACCCAGTACTTC.